A selection of T cell receptor beta chains follows, all from one sample in a study of T cells expressing NK-cell markers. TCRdb re-called the 5' RACE reads and catalogs CDR3 proteins one per entry, DNA excluded. In all, the sample yields tens of thousands of distinct CDR3 sequences. Sequenced: blood T cells: a sorted CD56 or NKG2C T cell subset, CD4+ or CD8+ T cells, or bulk PBMC T cells (not recorded which). The origin of the receptors is a woman aged 18 to 75 in good health. Each CDR3 is given with its conserved first and last residue. Fields, in order: V gene, CDR3 length, J gene, CDR3 protein.

V: TRBV3-1; length: 14; J: TRBJ2-1; CDR3: CASSPGGGYNEQFF
V: TRBV4-1; length: 15; J: TRBJ1-4; CDR3: CASSPSGGLGEKLFF
V: TRBV29-1; length: 15; J: TRBJ1-4; CDR3: CSVDFVTARTGKLFF
V: TRBV5-1; length: 17; J: TRBJ2-5; CDR3: CASRLFDAGGDQETQYF
V: TRBV4-1; length: 15; J: TRBJ2-2; CDR3: CASKVTGGLTGELFF
V: TRBV20-1; length: 12; J: TRBJ2-3; CDR3: CSAREVGDTQYF
V: TRBV29-1; length: 13; J: TRBJ2-3; CDR3: CSVEDTSPDTQYF
V: TRBV11-2; length: 14; J: TRBJ1-3; CDR3: CASSPEGSGNTIYF
V: TRBV12-3/TRBV12-4; length: 15; J: TRBJ2-7; CDR3: CASSLARTGPYEQYF
V: TRBV28; length: 15; J: TRBJ2-7; CDR3: CASSLAGTSPYEQYF
V: TRBV15; length: 13; J: TRBJ2-7; CDR3: CATSPTRQSEQYF
V: TRBV7-9; length: 14; J: TRBJ1-2; CDR3: CASSLGRAHYGYTF
V: TRBV27; length: 18; J: TRBJ2-3; CDR3: CASSPKGRLAGIADTQYF
V: TRBV28; length: 16; J: TRBJ2-2; CDR3: CASSPLGVARTGELFF
V: TRBV5-5; length: 15; J: TRBJ2-7; CDR3: CASSWVTSGGGEQYF
V: TRBV5-1; length: 15; J: TRBJ2-1; CDR3: CASSLGGSPNNEQFF